A selection of T cell receptor beta chains follows, all from one sample in a study of shared clonotypes between healthy human individuals. TCRdb's copy holds only in-frame clones and misses some; the assay was immunoSEQ multiplex PCR. The sample shows 2 million or so clones, roughly 94% of them seen only once. Sequenced: naive CD4+ T cells sorted from blood. The receptor source for this set is a man between 18 and 29 years old in good health. CDR3s include the opening cysteine and the closing phenylalanine or tryptophan. A D gene is named only where the DNA matches it firmly. Expanded clones get a size class; other rows say once, few or many, or leave the size out.

cdr3_aa,cdr3_nt,v_call,j_call,d_call,clone_size
CASRRAGGREQFF,TGTGCCAGCAGGAGAGCGGGGGGGCGTGAGCAGTTCTTC,TRBV14,TRBJ2-1,TRBD2,NA
CASRPRRAATGGLSEQYF,TGCGCCAGCAGGCCTAGGAGGGCCGCGACAGGGGGCTTATCCGAGCAGTACTTC,TRBV10-1,TRBJ2-7,TRBD1,NA
CASSIVGRTGTGQETQYF,TGTGCCAGTAGTATAGTGGGAAGGACAGGGACTGGCCAAGAGACCCAGTACTTC,TRBV19,TRBJ2-5,TRBD1,NA
CASSPWTGGGYRGYTF,TGTGCCAGCTCCCCTTGGACAGGGGGCGGATATAGGGGCTACACCTTC,TRBV18,TRBJ1-2,TRBD1,once
CASSSPGRSSYEQYF,TGTGCCAGCAGTTCCCCAGGGCGGAGCTCCTACGAGCAGTACTTC,TRBV28,TRBJ2-7,NA,NA
CASSLYWGAETQYF,TGTGCCAGCAGTTTATACTGGGGCGCGGAGACCCAGTACTTC,TRBV27,TRBJ2-5,NA,NA
CASSPAIGELFF,TGTGCCAGCAGCCCCGCGATCGGGGAGCTGTTTTTT,TRBV5-4,TRBJ2-2,NA,NA
CASSHLVAGGKETQYF,TGTGCCAGCAGCCACCTCGTAGCGGGAGGTAAAGAGACCCAGTACTTC,TRBV14,TRBJ2-5,TRBD2,NA
CASSPSPAMVATNEKLFF,TGCGCCAGCAGCCCTTCCCCCGCGATGGTAGCAACTAATGAAAAACTGTTTTTT,TRBV4-1,TRBJ1-4,NA,NA
CASSPGQGAGQPQHF,TGTGCCAGCTCGCCAGGACAGGGGGCTGGTCAGCCCCAGCATTTT,TRBV18,TRBJ1-5,TRBD1,NA
CASSLQLAGANEQFF,TGTGCCAGCAGCTTACAGCTAGCGGGGGCGAATGAGCAGTTCTTC,TRBV7-2,TRBJ2-1,TRBD2,NA
CASSLRDNSGNTIYF,TGTGCCAGCAGCCTAAGGGACAACTCTGGAAACACCATATATTTT,TRBV5-8,TRBJ1-3,NA,NA
CASSESNRFGQHETQETQYF,TGCGCCAGCAGTGAGTCAAATCGTTTCGGACAACACGAAACCCAAGAGACCCAGTACTTC,TRBV10-1,TRBJ2-5,NA,NA
CASSDRDGNSGANVLTF,TGTGCCAGCAGCGACCGGGACGGCAACTCTGGGGCCAACGTCCTGACTTTC,TRBV9,TRBJ2-6,NA,NA
CASSLEPGRETQYF,TGTGCCAGCAGCTTAGAGCCAGGGCGGGAGACCCAGTACTTC,TRBV11-2,TRBJ2-5,NA,NA
CASSPMRGQGLGYTF,TGTGCCAGCAGCCCCATGAGGGGACAGGGCCTTGGCTACACCTTC,TRBV9,TRBJ1-2,TRBD1,NA
CASSQDRPGQGFSQPQHF,TGCGCCAGCAGCCAAGACCGTCCGGGACAGGGGTTTAGTCAGCCCCAGCATTTT,TRBV4-1,TRBJ1-5,TRBD1,NA
CASSVSGTRREQYF,TGTGCCAGTAGTGTCTCCGGGACCCGTCGCGAGCAGTACTTC,TRBV19,TRBJ2-7,NA,NA
CASSTATGDYGYTF,TGTGCCAGCAGTACGGCGACAGGGGACTATGGCTACACCTTC,TRBV6-5,TRBJ1-2,TRBD1,NA
CASSYSYASGGTQYF,TGTGCCAGCAGTTACTCGTACGCCTCCGGAGGTACGCAGTATTTT,TRBV6-5,TRBJ2-3,NA,NA
CASSTGASSYEQYF,TGTGCCAGCAGTACAGGGGCAAGCTCCTACGAGCAGTACTTC,TRBV6-6,TRBJ2-7,TRBD1,NA
CASSLGALASGRAEEQFF,TGTGCCAGCAGCTTAGGCGCTCTCGCTAGCGGGAGGGCCGAAGAGCAGTTCTTC,TRBV11-3,TRBJ2-1,TRBD2,NA
CASSLEGASSYEQYF,TGTGCCAGCAGCTTAGAGGGTGCTAGCTCCTACGAGCAGTACTTC,TRBV7-2,TRBJ2-7,NA,NA
CASSRADPFDEQFF,TGCGCCAGCAGCCGGGCGGATCCTTTCGATGAGCAGTTCTTC,TRBV5-1,TRBJ2-1,NA,NA
CASSAQREGYEQYF,TGTGCCAGTAGTGCCCAAAGGGAGGGCTACGAGCAGTACTTC,TRBV19,TRBJ2-7,TRBD2,NA
CASSVADREWYEQYF,TGTGCCAGCAGCGTGGCCGACAGGGAATGGTACGAGCAGTACTTC,TRBV9,TRBJ2-7,TRBD1,NA
CASSTNGLAGDEQYF,TGTGCCAGCAGCACTAACGGACTAGCGGGAGACGAGCAGTACTTC,TRBV7-9,TRBJ2-7,TRBD2,NA
CAWDMTSLLYNEQFF,TGTGCCTGGGATATGACTAGCCTCCTTTACAATGAGCAGTTCTTC,TRBV30,TRBJ2-1,TRBD2,once
CASSPDQGQYGYTF,TGTGCCAGCTCACCGGACCAGGGGCAGTATGGCTACACCTTC,TRBV18,TRBJ1-2,NA,NA
CASSQDLPTGANVLTF,TGTGCCAGCAGCCAAGATCTCCCAACTGGGGCCAACGTCCTGACTTTC,TRBV4-2,TRBJ2-6,NA,NA
CASSEQGTGELFF,TGTGCCAGCAGTGAACAGGGCACCGGGGAGCTGTTTTTT,TRBV6-4,TRBJ2-2,NA,NA
CASRTGGHYEQYF,TGTGCCAGCAGGACCGGAGGCCACTACGAGCAGTACTTC,TRBV6-5,TRBJ2-7,NA,NA
CASSLPNTGELFF,TGTGCCAGCAGCTTGCCCAACACCGGGGAGCTGTTTTTT,TRBV5-4,TRBJ2-2,NA,NA
CASSLDHVGYEQYF,TGTGCCAGCAGCTTAGATCATGTAGGATACGAGCAGTACTTC,TRBV11-2,TRBJ2-7,NA,NA
CASSLQTSGRGADTQYF,TGTGCCAGCAGCTTACAAACTAGCGGGAGGGGAGCAGATACGCAGTATTTT,TRBV7-2,TRBJ2-3,TRBD2,NA
CASSTRGSGVGPNYGYTF,TGTGCCAGCAGCACGAGAGGTTCAGGGGTGGGTCCGAACTATGGCTACACCTTC,TRBV9,TRBJ1-2,NA,NA
CASSPARGGDYNEQFF,TGTGCCAGCTCACCAGCGCGAGGGGGGGACTACAATGAGCAGTTCTTC,TRBV18,TRBJ2-1,NA,NA
CASSYDRGPYEQYF,TGTGCCAGCAGTTACGACAGGGGCCCCTACGAGCAGTACTTC,TRBV6-5,TRBJ2-7,TRBD1,NA
CTSSQGHGPSSYNEQFF,TGCACCAGCAGCCAAGGCCATGGACCCAGCTCCTACAATGAGCAGTTCTTC,TRBV1,TRBJ2-1,NA,NA
CASRQGPSYEQYF,TGTGCCAGCAGACAGGGGCCTTCCTACGAGCAGTACTTC,TRBV2,TRBJ2-7,TRBD1,NA